This T cell receptor beta chain was identified during a study of response to subunit inactivated influenza vaccine. General study results and limits: The study's authors posited that every seasonal influenza vaccination enlists few new T cells.

TCRdb re-called the RT-PCR reads through MiXCR, storing one row per CDR3 protein. The sample includes fewer than 250,000 distinct CDR3 sequences, 14% of them seen just once. J gave up 7 bases and V 5 bases, and 11 bases lay outside the gene matches. There are 16 residues in the CDR3. In germline, CDR1 is SNHLY, CDR2 FYNNEI. Turning to this clonotype: Its specificity is not known.

This TCR came from a man aged 45-60 years who received an inactivated influenza vaccine. V and J are TRBV2 and TRBJ1-6; 7 bases are a match to TRBD1. The sample consisted of CD8+ T cells sorted from PBMCs, taken roughly 5 days after vaccination. For the CDR3, the DNA is TGTGCCAGCAGTTACCTCACAGGACAGGCCAATTCACCCCTCCACTTT. As protein: CASSYLTGQANSPLHF. Complete variable domain (other parts from reference TRBV2 and TRBJ1-6): EPEVTQTPSHQVTQMGQEVILRCVPISNHLYFYWYRQILGQKVEFLVSFYNNEISEKSEIFDDQFSVERPDGSNFTLKIRSTKLEDSAMYFCASSYLTGQANSPLHFGNGTRLTVT.